This T cell receptor (beta chain) derives from a study of T cell changes during pregnancy in multiple sclerosis. Germline V gene lookup returns CDR1 SGHRS and CDR2 YFSETQ. There are 15 residues in the CDR3. The germline V and J ends were trimmed by 1 base and 4 bases, with 11 bases remaining between them. Sequenced by immunoSEQ multiplex PCR; TCRdb stores in-frame clones only, minus some. The table shows 50,000 to 65,000 clones, with about 89% occurring only once. The chain has TRBV5-1 and TRBJ2-2, with D perhaps TRBD1 (5 bases). Source: peripheral blood, taken after pregnancy. This clonotype originated in a female donor with multiple sclerosis, enrolled in a pregnancy study. The chain's CDR3 is CASSLYGQGTGELFF. Here the CDR3 DNA reads TGCGCCAGCAGCTTGTATGGGCAGGGCACCGGGGAGCTGTTTTTT.